This record looks at one T cell receptor beta chain sequence and its context. The CDR3 consists of 13 residues. V gave up 0 bases and J gave up 8 bases; unmatched junction bases: 4. Germline loops: CDR1 SGHRS, CDR2 YFSETQ. The source of the sample is a study of blood T cell repertoires in COVID-19. On the study more broadly: Acute and convalescent COVID-19 samples came from the United States, Italy and Spain. The analysed material was cDNA or gDNA that came from T cells, B-cell-depleted T cells, or PBMCs.

Sequencing used immunoSEQ multiplex PCR; TCRdb keeps in-frame clones, though not all of them. The sample lists tens of thousands of clones, roughly 90% occurring once. The chain is built from TRBV5-1 and TRBJ2-5, with TRBD1 identical over 7 bases. The TCR was taken from a man in his sixties or seventies with active or convalescent COVID-19. The sequenced sample was peripheral blood. Here the CDR3 reads CASSLGDSGTQYF. The CDR3 nucleotides read TGCGCCAGCAGCTTGGGGGACAGCGGCACCCAGTACTTC. The full variable domain, rest sourced from reference TRBV5-1 and TRBJ2-5, is KAGVTQTPRYLIKTRGQQVTLSCSPISGHRSVSWYQQTPGQGLQFLFEYFSETQRNKGNFPGRFSGRQFSNSRSEMNVSTLELGDSALYLCASSLGDSGTQYFGPGTRLLVL.